This T cell receptor beta chain was recovered during a study of blood T cell repertoires in COVID-19. Trimming cost V 3 bases and J 2 bases; bases outside gene matches: 2. This CDR3 spans 15 amino acids. CDR1 LGHDT and CDR2 YNNKEL come from the germline V gene (reference sequence). The protocol was immunoSEQ multiplex PCR, while the TCRdb copy is restricted to in-frame clones and leaves out a portion. This sample carries 55,000 to 80,000 clones, around 90% of them seen once, and the ten largest clones take around 2%. Sequencing was carried out using peripheral blood. The sequence came from a human donor in a cohort sampled during active COVID-19. The chain joins TRBV3-1 (or the pseudogene TRBV3-2) to TRBJ2-2; 8 bases match TRBD1. The CDR3: CASSQGQANTGELFF. DNA of the CDR3: TGTGCCAGCAGCCAGGGACAGGCAAACACCGGGGAGCTGTTTTTT.